The TCR beta chain described here comes from a study of T cells after yellow fever vaccination. Germline loops: CDR1 DFQATT, CDR2 SNEGSKA (reference sequence). The CDR3 is 13 amino acids. Trimming took 6 bases from V and 2 from J, leaving 14 bases between them. The study made its TCR cDNA through 5'RACE template switching. That step introduced a universal primer site along with UMIs. TCRdb reanalysed the 5' RACE reads using MiXCR and keeps one entry per CDR3 protein. The sample has around 550,000 distinct CDR3 sequences; around 21% are singletons. About this clonotype: Its antigen is unidentified.

Whole-study results and caveats: Overlap between CD4 and CD8 compartments was detected for a small share of clonotypes. Contaminants from the bulk population, in the form of abundant clonotypes, could be found in FACS-sorted repertoires.

The source material was PBMCs, sampled 15 days after the yellow fever booster vaccination. The rearrangement links TRBV20-1 to TRBJ2-7, with D tentatively TRBD1 (6 bases). The TCR sequence derives from a man aged 30 to 45 who received the YFV17D yellow fever vaccine. The CDR3 region has the DNA TGCAGTGCCGCTAAACAGGGACCCTACGAGCAGTACTTC. Its translation: CSAAKQGPYEQYF.